These T cell receptor beta chains were read from a single sample in a study of blood T cell repertoires in COVID-19. Generated by immunoSEQ multiplex PCR, the TCRdb table keeps only in-frame clones and is missing some. The data contain under 150,000 clones, around 90% of them singletons. The specimen was peripheral blood. The receptors were gathered from a middle-aged man with active COVID-19. The CDR3 runs from the conserved cysteine through the conserved F or W. Each record gives: J gene, V gene, clone size, D gene, CDR3 protein, CDR3 DNA. The D gene is left open where the match is weak. Clone sizes are given selectively: once, few, many, or a class where the clone is expanded.

j_call: TRBJ2-3; v_call: TRBV5-4; clone_size: .; d_call: .; cdr3_aa: CASSSSTDTQYF; cdr3_nt: TGTGCCAGCAGCTCTAGCACAGATACGCAGTATTTT
j_call: TRBJ1-5; v_call: TRBV18; clone_size: once; d_call: TRBD1; cdr3_aa: CASSLGQGNQPQHF; cdr3_nt: TGTGCCAGCTCCCTTGGACAGGGTAATCAGCCCCAGCATTTT
j_call: TRBJ1-6; v_call: TRBV5-1; clone_size: .; d_call: TRBD1; cdr3_aa: CASSLTGVNSPLHF; cdr3_nt: TGCGCCAGCAGCCTCACAGGGGTGAATTCACCCCTCCACTTT
j_call: TRBJ2-7; v_call: TRBV7-9; clone_size: once; d_call: .; cdr3_aa: CASSSRDSSYEQYF; cdr3_nt: TGTGCCAGCAGCTCGCGGGACAGTTCTTACGAGCAGTACTTC
j_call: TRBJ2-2; v_call: TRBV19; clone_size: .; d_call: .; cdr3_aa: CASTIRVSYTGELFF; cdr3_nt: TGTGCCAGTACGATCCGGGTCTCTTACACCGGGGAGCTGTTTTTT
j_call: TRBJ2-5; v_call: TRBV19; clone_size: .; d_call: .; cdr3_aa: CASSIGSETQYF; cdr3_nt: TGTGCCAGTAGTATTGGCTCGGAGACCCAGTACTTC
j_call: TRBJ1-4; v_call: TRBV4-1; clone_size: .; d_call: .; cdr3_aa: CASSQDFTGSHEKLFF; cdr3_nt: TGCGCCAGCAGCCAAGATTTTACAGGCAGCCATGAAAAACTGTTTTTT
j_call: TRBJ2-7; v_call: TRBV6-5; clone_size: .; d_call: .; cdr3_aa: CASSLGEAYEQYF; cdr3_nt: TGTGCCAGCAGCCTCGGGGAGGCCTACGAGCAGTACTTC
j_call: TRBJ2-1; v_call: TRBV4-1; clone_size: .; d_call: TRBD2; cdr3_aa: CASSQLAGGTYNEQFF; cdr3_nt: TGCGCCAGCAGCCAATTAGCGGGGGGAACATACAATGAGCAGTTCTTC
j_call: TRBJ2-1; v_call: TRBV11-2; clone_size: .; d_call: TRBD2; cdr3_aa: CASSLDQSGVNEQFF; cdr3_nt: TGTGCCAGCAGCTTAGATCAAAGCGGGGTGAATGAGCAGTTCTTC
j_call: TRBJ1-1; v_call: TRBV7-9; clone_size: .; d_call: .; cdr3_aa: CASSYQGGSGTEAFF; cdr3_nt: TGTGCCAGCAGCTACCAAGGAGGCAGCGGGACTGAAGCTTTCTTT
j_call: TRBJ1-2; v_call: TRBV6-1; clone_size: .; d_call: .; cdr3_aa: CASSEYAVREIPGGYTF; cdr3_nt: TGTGCCAGCAGTGAATACGCTGTGAGGGAGATCCCTGGGGGCTACACCTTC
j_call: TRBJ2-3; v_call: TRBV3-1/TRBV3-2; clone_size: .; d_call: TRBD1; cdr3_aa: CASSHIYTGGMSTDTQYF; cdr3_nt: TGTGCCAGCAGCCACATTTACACAGGGGGCATGAGCACAGATACGCAGTATTTT
j_call: TRBJ2-1; v_call: TRBV6-6; clone_size: .; d_call: TRBD2; cdr3_aa: CASSILSGTYNEQFF; cdr3_nt: TGTGCCAGCAGTATTCTTAGCGGGACATACAATGAGCAGTTCTTC
j_call: TRBJ1-1; v_call: TRBV19; clone_size: .; d_call: .; cdr3_aa: CASSNSLNTEAFF; cdr3_nt: TGTGCCAGTAGTAACTCGCTGAACACTGAAGCTTTCTTT
j_call: TRBJ1-1; v_call: TRBV5-1; clone_size: few; d_call: TRBD1; cdr3_aa: CASSDRTGVGTEAFF; cdr3_nt: TGCGCCAGCAGTGATAGGACAGGGGTTGGTACTGAAGCTTTCTTT
j_call: TRBJ2-1; v_call: TRBV7-2; clone_size: .; d_call: TRBD2; cdr3_aa: CASSALAGGGSSYNEQFF; cdr3_nt: TGTGCCAGCAGCGCGCTAGCGGGGGGGGGTAGCTCCTACAATGAGCAGTTCTTC
j_call: TRBJ2-5; v_call: TRBV6-5; clone_size: few; d_call: TRBD1; cdr3_aa: CASTLQGALETQYF; cdr3_nt: TGTGCCAGCACCCTACAGGGGGCTTTAGAGACCCAGTACTTC
j_call: TRBJ1-2; v_call: TRBV12-3/TRBV12-4; clone_size: .; d_call: .; cdr3_aa: CASSVGEYGYTF; cdr3_nt: TGTGCCAGCAGCGTCGGGGAATATGGCTACACCTTC
j_call: TRBJ2-5; v_call: TRBV10-1; clone_size: .; d_call: TRBD2; cdr3_aa: CASSESLAGAETQYF; cdr3_nt: TGCGCCAGCAGTGAGTCCCTAGCGGGAGCAGAGACCCAGTACTTC
j_call: TRBJ2-5; v_call: TRBV11-2; clone_size: .; d_call: .; cdr3_aa: CASSFSGRRETQYF; cdr3_nt: TGTGCCAGCAGCTTTTCTGGGAGGAGGGAGACCCAGTACTTC
j_call: TRBJ2-3; v_call: TRBV5-1; clone_size: .; d_call: TRBD1; cdr3_aa: CASSLDRGADTQYF; cdr3_nt: TGCGCCAGCAGCCTGGACAGGGGCGCAGATACGCAGTATTTT